The 14 T cell receptor beta chains given below trace back to one sample, sequenced in a study of T cell responses to AZD1222 COVID-19 vaccine. Repertoires were generated with immunoSEQ multiplex PCR, while TCRdb's copy carries only in-frame clones and drops some. Found here are 120,000 to 150,000 clones, about nine tenths of them singletons; the top ten hold about 3%. The sequencing used peripheral blood, collected on day 0 of MenACWY control vaccination. The receptors were gathered from an adult in good health.

The J gene is TRBJ2-5, the V gene TRBV9; perhaps TRBD2 as D (5 bases). The V end lost 4 bases, the J end lost 4 bases, and 11 bases lay between the germline ends. The CDR3 consists of 13 residues. Germline values: CDR1 SGDLS, CDR2 YYNGEE. CDR3 nucleotide sequence: TGTGCCAGCAGCTCGGGGTTCTCAGAGACCCAGTACTTC. Protein sequence: CASSSGFSETQYF.

The gene calls are TRBV10-3 and TRBJ2-1, with 10 bases identical to TRBD1. This CDR3 region has 15 residues. Per germline, CDR1 ENHRY and CDR2 SYGVKD. With 3 bases clipped from V and 6 bases from J, the junction kept 5 bases outside the gene matches. The CDR3 is CAISDRGQGLNEQFF. CDR3 DNA sequence: TGTGCCATCAGTGATAGGGGACAGGGGCTCAATGAGCAGTTCTTC.

The chain combines TRBV5-1 with TRBJ2-5, with D perhaps TRBD1 or TRBD2 (5 bases each). V was shortened by 2 bases and J by 0 bases, with 11 bases between the two germline ends. CDR3 length: 15 residues. Germline V gives CDR1 SGHRS, CDR2 YFSETQ. CDR3 in DNA: TGCGCCAGCAGCTTAAGGGGACGGAACCAAGAGACCCAGTACTTC. Translating it yields CASSLRGRNQETQYF.

This rearrangement joins TRBV6-6 to TRBJ1-3; tentative D call: TRBD1 (6 bases). Trimming took off 4 bases at V and 2 bases at J, with 9 bases between the two ends. Germline values: CDR1 MNHNY, CDR2 SVGAGI (reference sequence). The CDR3 extends over 14 amino acids. CDR3 region: CASSFYRAGNTIYF. The DNA for the CDR3 is TGTGCCAGCAGTTTCTACAGGGCTGGAAACACCATATATTTT.

The gene calls are TRBV5-1 and TRBJ2-3; D remains ambiguous. The V and J ends lost 0 bases and 3 bases respectively, with 2 bases between them. The CDR3 is made up of 12 amino acids. Germline V gene sequence: CDR1 SGHRS, CDR2 YFSETQ. CDR3 bases: TGCGCCAGCAGCTTGGTAACAGATACGCAGTATTTT. The encoded protein is CASSLVTDTQYF.

This chain joins TRBV6-5 and TRBJ1-1, with D perhaps TRBD1 (6 bases). This CDR3 spans 15 amino acids. Deletions cut 0 bases from V and 8 bases from J, with 16 bases between. Germline CDR1 MNHEY, CDR2 SVGAGI. The CDR3 DNA reads TGTGCCAGCAGTTACTCATACGGGGGCGCGGAAGAAGCTTTCTTT. This codes for CASSYSYGGAEEAFF.

The V call is TRBV10-3, the J call TRBJ2-5; TRBD2 agrees at 9 bases. V lost 6 bases and J lost 5; bases outside the gene matches: 1. The CDR3 is 12 residues long. Germline values: CDR1 ENHRY, CDR2 SYGVKD. The CDR3 region is CAIRREGETQYF. CDR3 coding DNA: TGTGCCATCAGGCGGGAGGGGGAGACCCAGTACTTC.

The chain recombines TRBV7-5 with TRBJ1-5. TRBV7-5 is an annotated pseudogene. The CDR3 covers 14 residues. CDR3 sequence (DNA): TGTGTCAGAAGTTATCGGGACTCTCGGCAGCCCCAGCATTTT. This sequence encodes CVRSYRDSRQPQHF.

This chain connects TRBV7-2 to TRBJ2-2; possibly TRBD1 or TRBD2 for D (5 bases each). V lost 8 bases and J lost 3, with 10 bases in between. Per germline, CDR1 SGHTA and CDR2 FQGNSA. This CDR3 spans 13 amino acids. CDR3 sequence (DNA): TGTGCCAGCGGTCCGGGGCACACCGGGGAGCTGTTTTTT. Its translation is CASGPGHTGELFF.

The gene calls are TRBV5-4 and TRBJ2-5; D is unclear. V dropped 0 bases and J dropped 3 bases, with 9 bases sitting between them. CDR3 length equals 14 residues. Germline lookup yields CDR1 SGHNT and CDR2 YYREEE (reference sequence). CDR3 residues: CASSLEGGEETQYF. The DNA of the CDR3 is TGTGCCAGCAGCTTGGAAGGCGGAGAAGAGACCCAGTACTTC.

The rearrangement uses TRBV29-1 and TRBJ1-1; 9 nucleotides align to TRBD1. This CDR3 has 11 residues. Germline V gene lookup returns CDR1 SQVTM and CDR2 ANQGSEA. Germline trimming cut 4 bases from V and 11 bases from J; bases unmatched to any gene: 5. The chain's CDR3 is CSVGWDRAAFF. The CDR3 coding sequence is TGCAGCGTTGGCTGGGACAGGGCCGCTTTCTTT.

This chain links TRBV5-1 with TRBJ1-2; 7 bases fit TRBD1. V dropped 1 base and J dropped 7; count of bases not matched to a gene: 7. Germline V gene lookup returns CDR1 SGHRS and CDR2 YFSETQ. This CDR3 spans 14 amino acids. The CDR3 DNA follows: TGCGCCAGCAGCTTGTTTCAGGGGGGCCCTGGCTACACCTTC. It encodes CASSLFQGGPGYTF. The full variable domain, in which reference TRBV5-1 and TRBJ1-2 provide the parts outside the CDR3, is KAGVTQTPRYLIKTRGQQVTLSCSPISGHRSVSWYQQTPGQGLQFLFEYFSETQRNKGNFPGRFSGRQFSNSRSEMNVSTLELGDSALYLCASSLFQGGPGYTFGSGTRLTVV.

V and J are TRBV28 and TRBJ1-3, with 8 bases that match TRBD1. The CDR3 contains 15 residues. Trimming at V came to 3 bases and at J to 8 bases, leaving 9 bases not matched to a gene. Germline V gene lookup returns CDR1 MDHEN and CDR2 SYDVKM. The CDR3 DNA is TGTGCCAGCAGTTTCCAAGGACAGGGCCAGGACACCATATATTTT. This translates into CASSFQGQGQDTIYF.

The chain uses TRBV7-8 and TRBJ1-2, with D uncertain. V lost 4 bases and J 7 bases, leaving 10 bases between the germline ends. CDR3 length equals 12 residues. The germline gives CDR1 SGHVS, CDR2 FQNEAQ. DNA of the CDR3: TGTGCCAGCAGCTCCCCCCGGGGTGGCTACACCTTC. It translates to CASSSPRGGYTF.